This T cell receptor beta chain was recovered during a study of T cells in Graves' hyperthyroidism and ophthalmopathy. V lost 0 bases to trimming and J lost 3 bases; unmatched junction nucleotides: 4. The germline gives CDR1 DFQATT, CDR2 SNEGSKA (reference sequence). The CDR3 spans 15 residues. This clonotype was seen a handful of times. Amplification yielded TCR beta CDR3 regions, with RNA transcripts as the source. First-round RT-PCR with HTBI primers amplified the TCR CDR3 region. Via MiXCR, TCRdb re-called the multiplex PCR reads, giving one row per CDR3 protein. The sample lists about 410,000 distinct CDR3 sequences, 14% to 15% occurring once.

The chain combines TRBV20-1 with TRBJ1-2; 10 bases map to TRBD1. This receptor was taken from a man in his late teens or twenties with Graves' ophthalmopathy. Sequenced material: blood. The CDR3 loop reads CSARDRQGAYYGYTF. The CDR3, as DNA: TGCAGTGCTAGAGATCGACAGGGGGCATACTATGGCTACACCTTC.